These T cell receptor beta chains were read from a single sample in a study of cytomegalovirus exposure and HLA in healthy donors. The repertoire was sequenced with immunoSEQ multiplex PCR; TCRdb's copy has only in-frame clones and lacks some. The sample carries 70,000 to 90,000 clones, roughly 70% recorded once. The sample taken for sequencing was PBMCs. All receptors come from a man in his 60s in good health and CMV-seropositive. CDR3s include the opening cysteine and the closing phenylalanine or tryptophan. Each record gives: J gene, clone size, V gene, D gene, CDR3 protein, CDR3 DNA. The D gene is left open where the match is weak. Some rows have no size entry. The others give once, few or many, or a class for an expanded clone.

>TRBJ2-1|.|TRBV27|TRBD2
CASSSLTSGGAEQFF
TGTGCCAGCAGCTCCCTGACTAGCGGGGGAGCTGAGCAGTTCTTC
>TRBJ2-7|few|TRBV6-5|.
CASSYAGSSYEQYF
TGTGCCAGCAGTTACGCGGGGTCCTCCTACGAGCAGTACTTC
>TRBJ2-1|.|TRBV7-6|TRBD1
CASSFGTGSYNEQFF
TGTGCCAGCAGCTTCGGGACAGGCTCCTACAATGAGCAGTTCTTC
>TRBJ2-7|.|TRBV10-3|TRBD2
CAISSGTRFYEQYF
TGTGCCATCAGTTCCGGGACTAGGTTCTACGAGCAGTACTTC
>TRBJ2-7|.|TRBV9|TRBD1
CASSVGYAGQASYEQYF
TGTGCCAGCAGCGTAGGGTATGCTGGACAGGCTTCCTACGAGCAGTACTTC
>TRBJ1-1|.|TRBV5-8|.
CASSRYWTTNTEAFF
TGTGCCAGCAGCCGCTATTGGACAACGAACACTGAAGCTTTCTTT
>TRBJ2-7|few|TRBV11-2|TRBD1
CASSLSLGTGVEQYF
TGTGCCAGCAGCCTATCTCTCGGGACAGGGGTCGAGCAGTACTTC
>TRBJ2-1|.|TRBV7-9|.
CASSPGPNEQFF
TGTGCCAGCAGCCCTGGGCCTAATGAGCAGTTCTTC
>TRBJ2-3|.|TRBV14|.
CASSPRGYVQYF
TGTGCCAGCAGCCCCCGCGGGTACGTGCAGTATTTT
>TRBJ2-7|.|TRBV7-8|TRBD1
CASRDDRGPYEQYF
TGTGCCAGCAGGGATGACAGGGGACCCTACGAGCAGTACTTC
>TRBJ2-3|few|TRBV28|TRBD2
CASSPLAGGSTDTQYF
TGTGCCAGCAGCCCCTTAGCGGGAGGGAGCACAGATACGCAGTATTTT
>TRBJ2-2|.|TRBV19|TRBD2
CASSKLAGLNTGELFF
TGTGCCAGTAGTAAACTAGCGGGACTGAACACCGGGGAGCTGTTTTTT
>TRBJ1-1|.|TRBV7-6|.
CASSPGGTTEAFF
TGTGCCAGCAGCCCCGGGGGAACCACTGAAGCTTTCTTT
>TRBJ2-7|.|TRBV11-3|.
CASSLMREQYF
TGTGCCAGCAGCCTGATGAGGGAGCAGTACTTC
>TRBJ1-1|.|TRBV4-1|.
CASSQVSGARAEAFF
TGCGCCAGCAGCCAAGTATCAGGGGCGCGCGCTGAAGCTTTCTTT
>TRBJ2-7|.|TRBV12-5|.
CASGLIQGSYEQYF
TGTGCTAGTGGTTTGATACAGGGTAGCTACGAGCAGTACTTC
>TRBJ1-1|.|TRBV15|.
CATSRAQAALEAFF
TGTGCCACCAGCAGAGCTCAGGCTGCCCTTGAAGCTTTCTTT
>TRBJ1-1|.|TRBV2|.
CASSGANTEAFF
TGTGCCAGCAGTGGGGCGAACACTGAAGCTTTCTTT
>TRBJ2-2|.|TRBV11-2|.
CASSQGRGELFF
TGTGCCAGCAGCCAGGGTCGCGGGGAGCTGTTTTTT
>TRBJ1-3|.|TRBV7-6|.
CASSRGSGNGNTIYF
TGTGCCAGCAGCCGAGGTTCGGGGAACGGAAACACCATATATTTT
>TRBJ1-5|.|TRBV2|.
CASSEAPAGGNQPQHF
TGTGCCAGCAGTGAAGCCCCAGCTGGAGGCAATCAGCCCCAGCATTTT
>TRBJ2-3|.|TRBV7-2|.
CASSIGHLDTQYF
TGTGCCAGCAGCATTGGACACCTCGATACGCAGTATTTT
>TRBJ1-1|.|TRBV10-1|.
CASRTPHTEAFF
TGCGCCAGCAGAACACCTCACACTGAAGCTTTCTTT
>TRBJ1-2|few|TRBV7-2|TRBD1
CASSETGALYGYTF
TGTGCCAGCAGCGAAACAGGGGCCCTCTATGGCTACACCTTC
>TRBJ2-7|.|TRBV28|.
CASTHPGSSYEQYF
TGTGCCAGCACCCATCCTGGGAGTTCCTACGAGCAGTACTTC
>TRBJ2-7|.|TRBV19|.
CASSPSGTASYEQYF
TGTGCCAGTAGCCCCTCAGGGACTGCTTCCTACGAGCAGTACTTC
>TRBJ2-3|.|TRBV7-9|.
CASSPRGTSTDTQYF
TGTGCCAGCAGCCCACGGGGGACTAGCACAGATACGCAGTATTTT
>TRBJ1-2|.|TRBV25-1|TRBD1
CASSEYRGPLYGYTF
TGTGCCAGCAGTGAATACAGGGGGCCCCTCTATGGCTACACCTTC
>TRBJ2-3|.|TRBV5-1|TRBD1
CASSLTSTGDLADTQYF
TGCGCCAGCAGCTTAACATCGACAGGGGACTTAGCAGATACGCAGTATTTT
>TRBJ1-1|once|TRBV28|.
CASREGWNTEAFF
TGTGCCAGCAGGGAGGGCTGGAACACTGAAGCTTTCTTT
>TRBJ1-1|.|TRBV6-5|.
CASRLYGPGNTEAFF
TGTGCCAGCAGACTTTATGGCCCGGGGAACACTGAAGCTTTCTTT
>TRBJ2-7|.|TRBV6-6|.
CASTTALHYEQYF
TGTGCCAGCACCACTGCCCTCCACTACGAGCAGTACTTC
>TRBJ2-7|.|TRBV27|TRBD2
CASSRAGVYEQYF
TGTGCCAGCAGTCGAGCGGGGGTATACGAGCAGTACTTC
>TRBJ1-4|few|TRBV30|.
CAGVTGPGSEKLFF
TGTGCCGGAGTAACAGGGCCCGGATCTGAAAAACTGTTTTTT
>TRBJ1-2|.|TRBV6-6|.
CASSQRQANYGYTF
TGTGCCAGCAGTCAAAGACAGGCTAACTATGGCTACACCTTC
>TRBJ2-2|.|TRBV7-9|TRBD2
CASSSWTSGFKSGELFF
TGTGCCAGCAGCTCCTGGACTAGCGGTTTCAAGTCCGGGGAGCTGTTTTTT
>TRBJ1-4|.|TRBV25-1|.
CASSELGANEKLFF
TGTGCCAGCAGTGAACTGGGGGCGAATGAAAAACTGTTTTTT
>TRBJ1-4|once|TRBV7-9|TRBD1
CASSSDRGNEKLFF
TGTGCCAGCAGCTCGGACAGGGGTAATGAAAAACTGTTTTTT
>TRBJ2-3|.|TRBV15|.
CATSPGSLKDTQYF
TGTGCCACCAGCCCGGGATCCCTTAAAGATACGCAGTATTTT
>TRBJ2-3|few|TRBV2|.
CARSLATDTQYF
TGTGCCAGATCCTTAGCGACAGATACGCAGTATTTT
>TRBJ2-7|.|TRBV30|TRBD1
CAWSTDRGAYEQYF
TGTGCCTGGAGTACGGACAGGGGAGCCTACGAGCAGTACTTC
>TRBJ2-7|.|TRBV6-1|TRBD1
CASSGDRGASYEQYF
TGTGCCAGCAGTGGAGACAGGGGGGCCTCCTACGAGCAGTACTTC
>TRBJ2-1|.|TRBV5-4|.
CASSLDGGGGYNEQFF
TGTGCCAGCAGCTTGGATGGGGGTGGGGGGTACAATGAGCAGTTCTTC
>TRBJ2-2|.|TRBV19|TRBD2
CASSFTSGSGNTGELFF
TGTGCCAGTAGTTTCACTAGCGGGAGTGGGAACACCGGGGAGCTGTTTTTT
>TRBJ1-3|few|TRBV6-6|.
CASSYFGVSGNTIYF
TGTGCCAGCAGTTATTTCGGAGTCTCTGGAAACACCATATATTTT
>TRBJ2-7|.|TRBV5-5|.
CASSNGAGVYEQYF
TGTGCCAGCAGCAACGGGGCAGGGGTCTACGAGCAGTACTTC